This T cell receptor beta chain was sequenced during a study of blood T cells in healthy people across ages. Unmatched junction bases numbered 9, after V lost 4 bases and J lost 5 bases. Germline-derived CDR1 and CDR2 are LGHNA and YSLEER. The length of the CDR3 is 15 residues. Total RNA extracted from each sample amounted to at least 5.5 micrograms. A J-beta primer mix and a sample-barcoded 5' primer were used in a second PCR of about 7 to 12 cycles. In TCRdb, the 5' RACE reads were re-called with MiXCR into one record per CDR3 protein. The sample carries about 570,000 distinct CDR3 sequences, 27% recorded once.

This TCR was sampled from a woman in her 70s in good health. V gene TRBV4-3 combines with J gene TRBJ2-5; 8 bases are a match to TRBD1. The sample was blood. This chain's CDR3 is CASSRVDREGETQYF. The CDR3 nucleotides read TGCGCCAGCAGCCGAGTGGACAGGGAAGGGGAGACCCAGTACTTC.